The 22 T cell receptor beta chains in this list originate from one sample, sequenced in a study of cytomegalovirus exposure and HLA in healthy donors. Data came from immunoSEQ multiplex PCR; TCRdb stores just in-frame clones and leaves some out. The table lists tens of thousands of clones, approximately 94% of them singletons, with about 1.4% in the top ten. The sample taken for sequencing was PBMCs. Source of these receptors: a man between 18 and 29 years old in good health and CMV-seropositive.

The gene calls are TRBV11-2 and TRBJ1-4, with D unresolved. This CDR3 has 13 amino acids. Germline values: CDR1 SGHAT, CDR2 FQNNGV. V lost 2 bases and J 3 bases, leaving 4 bases between the germline ends. The CDR3 nucleotides are TGTGCCAGCAGCTTACTCGCTAATGAAAAACTGTTTTTT. Its translation is CASSLLANEKLFF. Combining the CDR3 with reference TRBV11-2 and TRBJ1-4 gives the whole variable domain EAGVAQSPRYKIIEKRQSVAFWCNPISGHATLYWYQQILGQGPKLLIQFQNNGVVDDSQLPKDRFSAERLKGVDSTLKIQPAKLEDSAVYLCASSLLANEKLFFGSGTQLSVL.

This clone was seen just once. The chain recombines TRBV15 with TRBJ1-1; perhaps TRBD1 as D (6 bases). Trimming pared 0 bases from V and 3 bases from J, leaving 17 bases between. CDR3 length: 17 amino acids. Per the germline V gene, CDR1 is LNHNV and CDR2 is YYDKDF (reference sequence). DNA of the CDR3: TGTGCCACCAGCAGAGATATCGGGGGGCGAATATACACTGAAGCTTTCTTT. It specifies CATSRDIGGRIYTEAFF.

V usage is TRBV5-6 and J usage is TRBJ2-5, with 10 bases aligning to TRBD1. The CDR3 spans 15 residues. After removal of 1 base from V and 6 bases from J, the junction contained 6 bases not matched to a gene. Germline CDR1 SGHDT, CDR2 YYEEEE. The CDR3 bases are TGTGCCAGCAGCTTGATAGGACAGGGGGGGAAGACCCAGTACTTC. As protein: CASSLIGQGGKTQYF.

The chain couples TRBV23-1 to TRBJ1-4, with D possibly matching TRBD1 (6 bases). TRBV23-1 carries the ORF label, with uncertain function. The CDR3 has 17 amino acids. With 1 base removed from V and 5 bases from J, the gap between germline ends came to 17 bases. CDR3 coding DNA: TGCGCCAGCAGTCAATGCATCGAACAGGGACCAAATGAAAAACTGTTTTTT. Its protein product is CASSQCIEQGPNEKLFF.

This clone occurred once. The CDR3 reads CASSPPGVRREQYF. CDR3 sequence (DNA): TGTGCCAGCTCACCACCAGGGGTACGTCGCGAGCAGTACTTC. The genes are TRBV18 and TRBJ2-7, with TRBD1 as a possible D gene (5 bases). This CDR3 is 14 amino acids long. Trimming removed 0 bases at V and 6 bases at J, with 12 bases between. In germline, CDR1 is KGHSH, CDR2 LQKENI.

In this sample, this clone turned up once. The chain employs TRBV5-4 and TRBJ1-5; 9 bases agree with TRBD1. Germline CDR1 is SGHNT and CDR2 is YYREEE (reference sequence). V lost 2 bases, J lost 7 bases, and 13 bases stayed unmatched. The CDR3 runs 17 residues. CDR3 in DNA: TGTGCCAGCAGCTTCACAGGGGGCTCGGTAGTCGGCCAGCCCCAGCATTTT. It codes for CASSFTGGSVVGQPQHF.

The chain couples TRBV25-1 to TRBJ1-1; the match to TRBD1 covers 11 bases. The CDR3 is 15 amino acids. The germline V gene encodes CDR1 MGHDK and CDR2 SYGVNS. The J segment lost 1 base and the V segment lost 5 bases, leaving 3 bases of the junction unmatched. The CDR3 protein is CASSRTGGQNTEAFF. The CDR3 DNA sequence: TGTGCCAGCAGTAGGACAGGGGGCCAGAACACTGAAGCTTTCTTT.

The chain is built from TRBV5-1 and TRBJ1-2, with D possibly TRBD1 on 5 matching bases. Germline V gene lookup returns CDR1 SGHRS and CDR2 YFSETQ. The CDR3 covers 12 residues. Between the trimmed V and J ends, which lost 7 bases and 8 bases, there was a span of 15 bases. CDR3 sequence (DNA): TGCGCCAGCTCCTTGGCAGGGAACGGCTACACCTTC. Protein: CASSLAGNGYTF.

This chain joins TRBV4-1 and TRBJ2-4, with D unresolved. This CDR3 contains 12 residues. V lost 8 bases and J 7 bases, leaving 12 bases between the germline ends. Germline CDR1 is MGHRA and CDR2 is YSYEKL. This CDR3 reads CASGIGQNIQYF. DNA of the CDR3: TGCGCCAGCGGCATTGGGCAGAACATTCAGTACTTC.

The chain employs TRBV28 and TRBJ2-1; the match to TRBD1 covers 8 bases. Looked up from germline, CDR1 is MDHEN and CDR2 is SYDVKM. After removal of 6 bases from V and 2 bases from J, the junction contained 12 bases not matched to a gene. The CDR3 is 17 amino acids. The chain's CDR3 is CASSPEWTGLAYNEQFF. DNA for the CDR3: TGTGCCAGCAGCCCCGAGTGGACAGGGCTCGCCTACAATGAGCAGTTCTTC.

The V and J genes are TRBV28 and TRBJ1-1, with D maybe TRBD1 (6 bases). Germline values: CDR1 MDHEN, CDR2 SYDVKM. V lost 7 bases and J lost 0, with 15 bases in between. There are 15 residues in the CDR3. In nucleotides, the CDR3 is TGTGCCAGCAACCCCGGGGGGGCCATGAACACTGAAGCTTTCTTT. Its translation: CASNPGGAMNTEAFF.

This rearrangement joins TRBV6-5 to TRBJ1-2, with D possibly being TRBD1 (5 bases). The germline V and J ends were trimmed by 0 bases and 7 bases, with 12 bases remaining between them. The length of the CDR3 is 14 residues. Germline-derived CDR1 and CDR2 are MNHEY and SVGAGI. CDR3 sequence (DNA): TGTGCCAGCAGTTACTCTTCAGGGTTCGGTGGCTACACCTTC. Its translation is CASSYSSGFGGYTF.

The rearrangement links TRBV11-2 to TRBJ1-1; TRBD1 matches 7 bases. The V gene's germline CDR1 is SGHAT and CDR2 FQNNGV. The CDR3 totals 13 residues. The V gene end was trimmed by 5 bases and the J gene end by 3 bases; junction bases not matched to a gene: 3. CDR3 residues: CASSQQGDTEAFF. The DNA of the CDR3 is TGTGCCAGCAGCCAGCAGGGGGACACTGAAGCTTTCTTT.

This chain connects TRBV10-1 to TRBJ1-1, with D unresolved. Trimming left V 4 bases short and J 0 bases short, with 6 bases between. CDR3 size: 13 residues. Germline V gene lookup returns CDR1 WNHNN and CDR2 SYGVQD (reference sequence). CDR3 DNA sequence: TGCGCCAGCAGTGCAGGTTTGAACACTGAAGCTTTCTTT. Translating gives CASSAGLNTEAFF.

V gene TRBV11-1 combines with J gene TRBJ2-3; 9 positions match TRBD1. Trimming removed 4 bases from V and 4 bases from J; junction bases left unmatched: 3. The CDR3 consists of 14 residues. The germline V gene encodes CDR1 SGHAT and CDR2 FQDESV (reference sequence). This CDR3 is CASSYRTGADTQYF. The CDR3 DNA is TGTGCCAGCAGCTACCGGACAGGGGCAGATACGCAGTATTTT. The full variable domain, completed using reference TRBV11-1 and TRBJ2-3, is EAEVAQSPRYKITEKSQAVAFWCDPISGHATLYWYRQILGQGPELLVQFQDESVVDDSQLPKDRFSAERLKGVDSTLKIQPAELGDSAMYLCASSYRTGADTQYFGPGTRLTVL.

The rearrangement links TRBV27 to TRBJ1-2; D perhaps matches TRBD1 (6 bases). The CDR3 is 15 amino acids. The V gene's germline CDR1 is MNHEY and CDR2 SMNVEV (reference sequence). V lost 5 bases and J 4 bases, leaving 17 bases between the germline ends. The CDR3 reads CASSPQGRGVYGYTF. The CDR3 nucleotides are TGTGCCAGCAGTCCCCAGGGCAGGGGAGTCTATGGCTACACCTTC.

This sequence joins TRBV5-1 and TRBJ2-1, with 7 bases aligning to TRBD2. Trimming took 1 base from V and 8 from J; bases not matched to a gene: 6. The germline V gene has CDR1 SGHRS and CDR2 YFSETQ. The CDR3 length is 14 residues. The CDR3 region has the DNA TGCGCCAGCAGCTTGATCCGGGGGAGGGATGAGCAGTTCTTC. Amino acids: CASSLIRGRDEQFF.

The chain recombines TRBV2 with TRBJ1-1, with TRBD1 matching 10 bases. Per germline, CDR1 SNHLY and CDR2 FYNNEI. Trimming took 10 bases from V and 6 from J; bases not matched to a gene: 8. This CDR3 region has 13 residues. Here the CDR3 DNA reads TGTGCCAACGGGGACAGGGGAAGCGCTGAAGCTTTCTTT. Protein: CANGDRGSAEAFF.

The rearrangement joins TRBV6-6 to TRBJ2-3; 9 bases are shared with TRBD2. The CDR3 contains 15 residues. With V trimmed by 5 bases and J by 1 base, 4 bases remained unmatched. Germline V gene sequence: CDR1 MNHNY, CDR2 SVGAGI (reference sequence). The CDR3 protein is CASSNIAGGTDTQYF. In DNA form, the CDR3 reads TGTGCCAGCAGTAATATAGCGGGAGGCACAGATACGCAGTATTTT.

The chain employs TRBV30 and TRBJ2-7; tentatively, D is TRBD1 (6 bases). The CDR3 has 13 amino acids. V lost 3 bases, J lost 5 bases, and 14 bases lay in between. Germline-derived CDR1 and CDR2 are GTSNPN and SVGIG (reference sequence). The CDR3 bases are TGTGCCTGGAGCTCCTCAGGGGTAGACGAGCAGTACTTC. Protein product: CAWSSSGVDEQYF.

This chain joins TRBV28 and TRBJ2-7; 10 nucleotides match TRBD1. The junction had 11 bases not matched to a gene; V was cut back by 7 bases and J by 5 bases. In germline, CDR1 is MDHEN, CDR2 SYDVKM. The CDR3 is made up of 15 amino acids. CDR3 amino acids: CASTNPGQGLDEQYF. The CDR3 DNA follows: TGTGCCAGCACTAACCCGGGACAGGGGCTCGACGAGCAGTACTTC.

This chain uses TRBV5-1 with TRBJ2-3; TRBD1 aligns across 8 bases. The CDR3 spans 13 residues. The V and J ends lost 6 bases and 3 bases, in that order; junction bases with no gene match: 3. The germline V gene has CDR1 SGHRS and CDR2 YFSETQ. The CDR3 DNA sequence: TGCGCCAGCAAGGGGACAGGTACAGATACGCAGTATTTT. The encoded protein is CASKGTGTDTQYF.